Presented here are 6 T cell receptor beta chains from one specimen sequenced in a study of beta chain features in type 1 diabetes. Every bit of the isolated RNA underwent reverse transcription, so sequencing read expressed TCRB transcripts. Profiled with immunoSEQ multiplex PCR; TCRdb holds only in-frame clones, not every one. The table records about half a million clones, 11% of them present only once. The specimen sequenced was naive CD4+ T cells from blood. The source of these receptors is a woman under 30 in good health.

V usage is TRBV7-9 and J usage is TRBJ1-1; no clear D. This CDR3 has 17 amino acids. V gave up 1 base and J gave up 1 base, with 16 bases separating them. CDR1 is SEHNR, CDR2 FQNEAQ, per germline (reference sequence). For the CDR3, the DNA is TGTGCCAGCAGCTTAGTACCTTTCGGGTCGAGGAACACTGAAGCTTTCTTT. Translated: CASSLVPFGSRNTEAFF.

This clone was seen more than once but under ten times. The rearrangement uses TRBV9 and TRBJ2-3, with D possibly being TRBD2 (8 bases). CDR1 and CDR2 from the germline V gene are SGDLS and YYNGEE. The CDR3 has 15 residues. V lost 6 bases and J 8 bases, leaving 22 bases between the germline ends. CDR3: CASNKGLGRQGTQYF. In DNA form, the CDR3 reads TGTGCCAGCAATAAGGGACTAGGCCGACAGGGTACGCAGTATTTT.

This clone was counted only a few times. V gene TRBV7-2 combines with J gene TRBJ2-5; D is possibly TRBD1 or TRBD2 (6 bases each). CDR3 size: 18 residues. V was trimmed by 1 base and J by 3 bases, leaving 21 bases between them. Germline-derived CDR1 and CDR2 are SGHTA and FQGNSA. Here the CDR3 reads CASSLVRFVKEGEETQYF. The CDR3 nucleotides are TGTGCCAGCAGCTTAGTTCGTTTCGTGAAGGAGGGGGAAGAGACCCAGTACTTC.

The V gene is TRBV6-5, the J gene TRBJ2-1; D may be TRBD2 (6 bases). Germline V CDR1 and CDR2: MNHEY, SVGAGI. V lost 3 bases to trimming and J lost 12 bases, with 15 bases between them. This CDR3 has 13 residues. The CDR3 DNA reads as TGTGCCAGCAGTTATTTAAATCGGGGGAGGCAGTTCTTC. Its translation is CASSYLNRGRQFF.

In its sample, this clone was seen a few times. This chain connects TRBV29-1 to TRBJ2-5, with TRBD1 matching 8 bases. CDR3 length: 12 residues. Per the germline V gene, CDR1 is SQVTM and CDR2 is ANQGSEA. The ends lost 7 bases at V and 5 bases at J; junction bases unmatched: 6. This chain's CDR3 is CSADTGGETQYF. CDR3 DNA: TGCAGCGCCGACACAGGGGGTGAGACCCAGTACTTC.

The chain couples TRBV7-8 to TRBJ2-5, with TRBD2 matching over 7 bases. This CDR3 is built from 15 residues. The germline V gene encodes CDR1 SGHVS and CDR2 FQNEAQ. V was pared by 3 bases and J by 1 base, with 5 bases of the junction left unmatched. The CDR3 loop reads CASSLTAGRQETQYF. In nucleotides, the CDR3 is TGTGCCAGCAGCTTGACAGCGGGGCGCCAAGAGACCCAGTACTTC.